These 32 T cell receptor beta chains originate from one sample sequenced in a study of blood T cell repertoires in COVID-19. The method was immunoSEQ multiplex PCR; TCRdb's version includes in-frame clones alone and lacks a portion of them. The repertoire holds roughly 200,000 clones, with around nine tenths as singletons. Sequencing was carried out using peripheral blood. Every receptor here comes from a young woman who had recovered from COVID-19.

This chain links TRBV19 with TRBJ1-1; 8 bases are shared with TRBD1. Trimming cost V 6 bases and J 6 bases; bases outside gene matches: 15. Looked up from germline, CDR1 is LNHDA and CDR2 is SQIVND (reference sequence). The CDR3 runs to 16 residues. CDR3 residues: CASSLSHGTGSSEAFF. CDR3 bases: TGTGCCAGTAGCCTATCTCACGGGACAGGCTCTTCTGAAGCTTTCTTT.

This clone was counted a single time. V and J are TRBV27 and TRBJ2-1, with 10 bases that match TRBD1. J gave up 8 bases and V 5 bases, and 12 bases lay outside the gene matches. Germline V lookup: CDR1 MNHEY, CDR2 SMNVEV (reference sequence). This CDR3 comprises 16 residues. The CDR3 DNA reads TGTGCCAGCAGTCCGGGAGGACAGGGGGATTTTTATGAGCAGTTCTTC. Amino acid sequence: CASSPGGQGDFYEQFF.

Turning to this clone: Other nucleotide sequences from this sample produce the same CDR3. J is TRBJ1-1 and V is TRBV2, with D maybe TRBD1 (6 bases). Germline CDR1 and CDR2: SNHLY and FYNNEI. Trimming shortened V by 8 bases and J by 1 base, and 11 bases separated the two germline ends. The CDR3 loop spans 13 amino acids. CDR3 loop: CASGGQRNTEAFF. The DNA for the CDR3 is TGTGCCAGCGGAGGACAGCGGAACACTGAAGCTTTCTTT.

The chain has TRBV7-2 and TRBJ1-4; no clear D gene. Germline V gene lookup returns CDR1 SGHTA and CDR2 FQGNSA. Trimming took off 2 bases at V and 5 bases at J, with 6 bases between the two ends. The CDR3 consists of 13 residues. This CDR3 is CASSLKRNEKLFF. CDR3 DNA: TGTGCCAGCAGCTTAAAGAGGAATGAAAAACTGTTTTTT. The entire variable domain, with the rest obtained from reference TRBV7-2 and TRBJ1-4, is as follows: GAGVSQSPSNKVTEKGKDVELRCDPISGHTALYWYRQSLGQGLEFLIYFQGNSAPDKSGLPSDRFSAERTGGSVSTLTIQRTQQEDSAVYLCASSLKRNEKLFFGSGTQLSVL.

The rearrangement joins TRBV5-1 to TRBJ2-5; 8 bases are a match to TRBD2. Trimming took 0 bases from V and 5 from J; bases not matched to a gene: 6. Germline CDR1 reads SGHRS; CDR2 reads YFSETQ. The CDR3 is 15 residues long. This CDR3 is CASSLGVQRGETQYF. Written as DNA, the CDR3 is TGCGCCAGCAGCTTGGGGGTCCAGCGGGGGGAGACCCAGTACTTC.

CDR3 coding DNA: TGTGCCAGCAGTCCAGCGGGGGGGCAAGAGACCCAGTACTTC. Translated, it gives CASSPAGGQETQYF. The rearrangement uses TRBV6-5 and TRBJ2-5; 10 bases line up with TRBD2. The CDR3 runs to 14 residues. Looked up from germline, CDR1 is MNHEY and CDR2 is SVGAGI. After removal of 5 bases from V and 2 bases from J, the junction contained 2 bases not matched to a gene.

This chain links TRBV5-1 with TRBJ2-2; D uncertain. The CDR3 covers 16 residues. V lost 2 bases and J 0 bases, leaving 11 bases between the germline ends. CDR1 and CDR2 from the germline V gene are SGHRS and YFSETQ. CDR3 coding DNA: TGCGCCAGCAGCTTCATTGCGGCCACGAACACCGGGGAGCTGTTTTTT. It translates to CASSFIAATNTGELFF.

The gene calls are TRBV6-5 and TRBJ2-1; possible D gene TRBD2, 5 bases. Per the germline V gene, CDR1 is MNHEY and CDR2 is SVGAGI. The CDR3 is 10 residues long. V lost 8 bases, J lost 8 bases, and 7 bases lay in between. CDR3 coding DNA: TGTGCCAGCGGGCGGGATGAGCAGTTCTTC. It translates to CASGRDEQFF.

The J gene is TRBJ2-7, the V gene TRBV7-9; 8 bases line up with TRBD1. Looked up from germline, CDR1 is SEHNR and CDR2 is FQNEAQ (reference sequence). V shed 5 bases and J 6 bases; nucleotides not matched to a gene: 12. The CDR3 is 15 residues long. CDR3 amino acids: CASSLPQGAPLEQYF. The CDR3 coding sequence is TGTGCCAGCAGCCTCCCTCAGGGGGCCCCTCTCGAGCAGTACTTC.

This clone showed up just a few times. The rearrangement uses TRBV4-2 and TRBJ1-1; TRBD1 is a possible D gene (5 bases). In germline, CDR1 is LGHNA, CDR2 YNFKEQ. The V and J ends lost 4 bases and 0 bases respectively, with 6 bases between them. The CDR3 contains 13 residues. The CDR3 DNA reads as TGTGCCAGCAGCCTGACAGTGAACACTGAAGCTTTCTTT. Translating gives CASSLTVNTEAFF.

About this clone: The junction differs from germline at one of its ends, possibly a read error. This sequence joins TRBV7-9 and TRBJ2-1; 15 bases align to TRBD2. The germline CDR1 and CDR2 sequences are SEHNR and FQNEAQ (reference sequence). CDR3 size: 18 residues. The CDR3 reads CASSIAGLAGGVYNEQFF. The CDR3 DNA reads as TGTGCCAGCAGCATAGCCGGACTAGCGGGAGGGGTCTACAATGAGCAGTTCTTC.

The chain links TRBV6-4 to TRBJ1-5; 7 bases align to TRBD1. The CDR3 runs to 14 residues. Germline V CDR1 and CDR2: MRHNA, SNTAGT. V lost 6 bases to trimming and J lost 4 bases; unmatched junction nucleotides: 6. CDR3: CASSPTGTNQPQHF. The CDR3 DNA is TGTGCCAGCAGCCCGACAGGGACAAATCAGCCCCAGCATTTT.

This chain uses TRBV7-3 with TRBJ2-1; 7 bases are shared with TRBD2. V trimming: 3 bases; J trimming: 9 bases; junction bases outside the gene matches: 14. The CDR3 is made up of 16 amino acids. The germline V gene has CDR1 SGHTA and CDR2 FQGTGA. CDR3 nucleotides: TGTGCCAGCAGCTTCTCGACTAGCTCTATTGCCAGTGAGCAGTTCTTC. As protein: CASSFSTSSIASEQFF.

The chain links TRBV30 to TRBJ1-2; TRBD1 matches at 10 bases. The V gene's germline CDR1 is GTSNPN and CDR2 SVGIG (reference sequence). V dropped 5 bases and J dropped 6; count of bases not matched to a gene: 3. This CDR3 spans 12 amino acids. The DNA for the CDR3 is TGTGCCTGGGGAGGGACAGGGGATGGCTACACCTTC. The encoded protein is CAWGGTGDGYTF.

V and J are TRBV7-2 and TRBJ2-7, with 14 bases that match TRBD2. Germline-derived CDR1 and CDR2 are SGHTA and FQGNSA. Trimming at V came to 6 bases and at J to 6 bases, leaving 4 bases not matched to a gene. This CDR3 has 14 residues. The CDR3 DNA reads TGTGCCAGCAGGACTAGCGGGGGGGCTATCGAGCAGTACTTC. Protein: CASRTSGGAIEQYF.

J is TRBJ1-2 and V is TRBV25-1, with D perhaps matching TRBD1 (5 bases). Per the germline V gene, CDR1 is MGHDK and CDR2 is SYGVNS. V was cut by 4 bases and J by 7 bases, with 19 bases left in between. The CDR3 covers 15 residues. The CDR3 DNA sequence: TGTGCCAGCAGTGGATCCCTGGGGCTAGGCTTTGGCTACACCTTC. Its protein product is CASSGSLGLGFGYTF.

This clone appeared once. The DNA of the CDR3 is TGTGCCAGCAGCCGTCAAATAGCGGGGGGTCATAATGAGCAGTTCTTC. It encodes CASSRQIAGGHNEQFF. The chain carries TRBV11-2 and TRBJ2-1; TRBD2 matches 10 bases. In germline, CDR1 is SGHAT, CDR2 FQNNGV. The ends lost 5 bases at V and 7 bases at J; junction bases unmatched: 11. The length of the CDR3 is 16 residues. The whole variable domain, remainder taken from reference TRBV11-2 and TRBJ2-1, is EAGVAQSPRYKIIEKRQSVAFWCNPISGHATLYWYQQILGQGPKLLIQFQNNGVVDDSQLPKDRFSAERLKGVDSTLKIQPAKLEDSAVYLCASSRQIAGGHNEQFFGPGTRLTVL.

This chain joins TRBV4-2 and TRBJ1-1; D possibly corresponds to TRBD1 (6 bases). The CDR3 is 15 residues long. The germline V and J ends were trimmed by 4 bases and 1 base, with 13 bases remaining between them. Germline CDR1 is LGHNA and CDR2 is YNFKEQ. DNA for the CDR3: TGTGCCAGCAGCCTAGGGACACGGGGGAACACTGAAGCTTTCTTT. The encoded protein is CASSLGTRGNTEAFF.

The chain joins TRBV19 to TRBJ2-5, with D perhaps matching TRBD1 (5 bases). With 5 bases removed from V and 3 bases from J, the gap between germline ends came to 13 bases. The CDR3 loop spans 14 amino acids. CDR1 and CDR2 from the germline V gene are LNHDA and SQIVND (reference sequence). In DNA form, the CDR3 reads TGTGCCAGTAGTGATCTGGACACCGAAGAGACCCAGTACTTC. Its protein product is CASSDLDTEETQYF.

With respect to this clone: At one boundary the junction diverges from the germline segment, which might be a read error. The chain employs TRBV7-7 and TRBJ2-3; 7 nucleotides align to TRBD2. The CDR3 length is 16 residues. CDR1 is SSHAT and CDR2 is FNYEAQ in the germline V gene (reference sequence). The CDR3 DNA reads TGTGCTAGCACATTAGCCCGGCGGGAGCTGCGGGATACGCAGTATTTT. Residues: CASTLARRELRDTQYF.

Worth noting for this clone: Other nucleotide sequences from this sample produce the same CDR3. The chain employs TRBV18 and TRBJ1-2, with 7 nucleotides matching TRBD1. Looked up from germline, CDR1 is KGHSH and CDR2 is LQKENI. The CDR3 extends over 13 amino acids. V shed 3 bases and J 2 bases; nucleotides not matched to a gene: 0. For the CDR3, the DNA is TGTGCCAGCTCACCGGACAGGAACTATGGCTACACCTTC. As protein: CASSPDRNYGYTF.

A few counts support this clone. The chain joins TRBV29-1 to TRBJ1-1; D remains ambiguous. Looked up from germline, CDR1 is SQVTM and CDR2 is ANQGSEA. CDR3 size: 11 residues. Between the trimmed V and J ends, which lost 4 bases and 3 bases, there was a span of 6 bases. The CDR3 reads CSVVRDTEAFF. The CDR3 coding sequence is TGCAGCGTTGTCCGGGACACTGAAGCTTTCTTT. Drawing the rest from reference TRBV29-1 and TRBJ1-1, the complete variable domain is SAVISQKPSRDICQRGTSLTIQCQVDSQVTMMFWYRQQPGQSLTLIATANQGSEATYESGFVIDKFPISRPNLTFSTLTVSNMSPEDSSIYLCSVVRDTEAFFGQGTRLTVV.

The V call is TRBV9, the J call TRBJ1-1, with TRBD1 matching 9 bases. The CDR3 consists of 15 residues. Germline CDR1 is SGDLS and CDR2 is YYNGEE. V gave up 4 bases and J gave up 4 bases; unmatched junction bases: 8. This chain's CDR3 is CASSTGGRMSTEAFF. DNA of the CDR3: TGTGCCAGCAGCACAGGGGGCAGGATGAGCACTGAAGCTTTCTTT.

V is TRBV27 and J is TRBJ1-2; 12 positions agree with TRBD1. The V and J ends lost 5 bases and 7 bases, in that order; junction bases with no gene match: 5. Per the germline V gene, CDR1 is MNHEY and CDR2 is SMNVEV (reference sequence). The CDR3 spans 14 residues. Here the CDR3 DNA reads TGTGCCAGCAGTCCCTCGGGACAGGGGGCTGGCTACACCTTC. It codes for CASSPSGQGAGYTF.

The chain links TRBV7-3 to TRBJ2-1, with TRBD1 matching over 7 bases. Germline values: CDR1 SGHTA, CDR2 FQGTGA. The CDR3 covers 14 residues. The ends lost 2 bases at V and 13 bases at J; junction bases unmatched: 11. The CDR3 sequence is CASSLSRDSPRQFF. The CDR3 region has the DNA TGTGCCAGCAGCTTATCCCGGGACAGCCCCCGACAGTTCTTC.

This chain uses TRBV5-1 with TRBJ2-1; 7 bases match TRBD2. The CDR3 has 15 amino acids. Trimming at V came to 2 bases and at J to 10 bases, leaving 12 bases not matched to a gene. In germline, CDR1 is SGHRS, CDR2 YFSETQ. The DNA of the CDR3 is TGCGCCAGCAGCTTCGGGGGGATCCATATGAAGGAGCAGTTCTTC. It translates to CASSFGGIHMKEQFF.

This clone turned up a few times. This chain uses TRBV9 with TRBJ2-3, with TRBD2 matching over 8 bases. This CDR3 is 14 amino acids long. Trimming cost V 7 bases and J 3 bases; bases outside gene matches: 7. Germline CDR1 and CDR2: SGDLS and YYNGEE. The CDR3 loop is CASHPGGGTDTQYF. In DNA, the CDR3 is TGTGCCAGCCACCCCGGGGGGGGGACAGATACGCAGTATTTT.

The chain links TRBV19 to TRBJ1-2, with D possibly being TRBD1 (6 bases). Trimming shortened V by 7 bases and J by 4 bases, and 19 bases separated the two germline ends. The CDR3 has 15 amino acids. The germline V gene has CDR1 LNHDA and CDR2 SQIVND (reference sequence). The CDR3 nucleotides read TGTGCCAGTACCGATGGGCAGACAGGTAGCTATGGCTACACCTTC. Amino acids: CASTDGQTGSYGYTF.

V and J are TRBV7-2 and TRBJ2-3; tentative D call: TRBD2 (6 bases). Germline assignment: CDR1 SGHTA and CDR2 FQGNSA. This CDR3 has 16 amino acids. V lost 4 bases to trimming and J lost 1 base, with 15 bases between them. The CDR3 region is CASSSALASGTDTQYF. The CDR3 bases are TGTGCCAGCAGCTCCGCACTAGCTAGTGGCACAGATACGCAGTATTTT.

The chain is built from TRBV7-2 and TRBJ2-7; TRBD2 matches at 13 bases. The CDR3 extends over 17 amino acids. Germline V CDR1 and CDR2: SGHTA, FQGNSA. V lost 5 bases and J lost 2; bases outside the gene matches: 9. As DNA, the CDR3 is TGTGCCAGCAGCGGACGACTAGCGGGGGGCCCCACCTACGAGCAGTACTTC. Protein product: CASSGRLAGGPTYEQYF.

This clone was counted a few times. The same CDR3 also results from other DNA sequences found in this sample. The chain has TRBV7-2 and TRBJ2-5, with D possibly matching TRBD1 (5 bases). With 2 bases removed from V and 1 base from J, the gap between germline ends came to 8 bases. The CDR3 runs 14 residues. Per the germline V gene, CDR1 is SGHTA and CDR2 is FQGNSA. CDR3 in amino acids: CASSLSRGQETQYF. The DNA for the CDR3 is TGTGCCAGCAGCTTAAGTAGGGGCCAAGAGACCCAGTACTTC.

This sequence joins TRBV4-1 and TRBJ2-5, with 9 bases fitting TRBD2. The CDR3 loop spans 18 amino acids. The germline V gene has CDR1 MGHRA and CDR2 YSYEKL. V was pared by 1 base and J by 5 bases, with 14 bases of the junction left unmatched. CDR3 residues: CASSQGPPGAGGYETQYF. As DNA, the CDR3 is TGCGCCAGCAGCCAAGGACCCCCCGGGGCGGGGGGGTATGAGACCCAGTACTTC.